Sequencing of this T cell receptor beta chain was carried out in a study of blood T cell repertoires in COVID-19. As originally analysed: By means of reference gene primer amplification, nucleated cell counts were estimated. Method: immunoSEQ multiplex PCR; TCRdb's copy keeps in-frame clones and lacks some. From that table come the V and J calls and clone size; the DNA was used to work out D and trimming. This table holds about 160,000 clones, around 74% found once. The table lists this clone with a few counts. The CDR3 extends over 15 amino acids. V shed 3 bases and J shed 4 bases, with 12 bases lying between them. The germline CDR1 and CDR2 sequences are LGHDT and YNNKEL (reference sequence).

The TCR sequence derives from a woman aged 55-70 years with COVID-19, enrolled during active disease. The rearrangement uses TRBV3-1 (or the pseudogene TRBV3-2) and TRBJ1-4; the D gene is possibly TRBD1 (6 bases). Sequenced: peripheral blood. CDR3 amino acids: CASSHSRGHNEKLFF. The CDR3, as DNA: TGTGCCAGCAGCCACAGCAGGGGCCATAATGAAAAACTGTTTTTT.